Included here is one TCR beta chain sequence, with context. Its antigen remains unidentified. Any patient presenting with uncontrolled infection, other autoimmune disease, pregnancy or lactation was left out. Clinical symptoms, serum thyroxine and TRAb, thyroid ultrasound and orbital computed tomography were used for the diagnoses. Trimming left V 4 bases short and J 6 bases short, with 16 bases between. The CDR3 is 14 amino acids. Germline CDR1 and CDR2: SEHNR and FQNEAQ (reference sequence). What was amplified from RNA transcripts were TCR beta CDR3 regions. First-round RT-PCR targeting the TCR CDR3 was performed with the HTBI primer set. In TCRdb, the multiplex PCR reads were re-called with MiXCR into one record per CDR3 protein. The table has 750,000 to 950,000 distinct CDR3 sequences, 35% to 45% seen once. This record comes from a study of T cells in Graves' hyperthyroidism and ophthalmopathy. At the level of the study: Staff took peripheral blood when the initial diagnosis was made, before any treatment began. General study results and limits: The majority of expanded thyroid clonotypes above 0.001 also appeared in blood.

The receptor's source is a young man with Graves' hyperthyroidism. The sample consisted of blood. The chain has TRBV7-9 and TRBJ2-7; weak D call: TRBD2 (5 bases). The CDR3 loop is CASSSVTSFGEQYF. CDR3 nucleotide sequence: TGTGCCAGCAGCTCGGTTACTAGTTTTGGCGAGCAGTACTTC.